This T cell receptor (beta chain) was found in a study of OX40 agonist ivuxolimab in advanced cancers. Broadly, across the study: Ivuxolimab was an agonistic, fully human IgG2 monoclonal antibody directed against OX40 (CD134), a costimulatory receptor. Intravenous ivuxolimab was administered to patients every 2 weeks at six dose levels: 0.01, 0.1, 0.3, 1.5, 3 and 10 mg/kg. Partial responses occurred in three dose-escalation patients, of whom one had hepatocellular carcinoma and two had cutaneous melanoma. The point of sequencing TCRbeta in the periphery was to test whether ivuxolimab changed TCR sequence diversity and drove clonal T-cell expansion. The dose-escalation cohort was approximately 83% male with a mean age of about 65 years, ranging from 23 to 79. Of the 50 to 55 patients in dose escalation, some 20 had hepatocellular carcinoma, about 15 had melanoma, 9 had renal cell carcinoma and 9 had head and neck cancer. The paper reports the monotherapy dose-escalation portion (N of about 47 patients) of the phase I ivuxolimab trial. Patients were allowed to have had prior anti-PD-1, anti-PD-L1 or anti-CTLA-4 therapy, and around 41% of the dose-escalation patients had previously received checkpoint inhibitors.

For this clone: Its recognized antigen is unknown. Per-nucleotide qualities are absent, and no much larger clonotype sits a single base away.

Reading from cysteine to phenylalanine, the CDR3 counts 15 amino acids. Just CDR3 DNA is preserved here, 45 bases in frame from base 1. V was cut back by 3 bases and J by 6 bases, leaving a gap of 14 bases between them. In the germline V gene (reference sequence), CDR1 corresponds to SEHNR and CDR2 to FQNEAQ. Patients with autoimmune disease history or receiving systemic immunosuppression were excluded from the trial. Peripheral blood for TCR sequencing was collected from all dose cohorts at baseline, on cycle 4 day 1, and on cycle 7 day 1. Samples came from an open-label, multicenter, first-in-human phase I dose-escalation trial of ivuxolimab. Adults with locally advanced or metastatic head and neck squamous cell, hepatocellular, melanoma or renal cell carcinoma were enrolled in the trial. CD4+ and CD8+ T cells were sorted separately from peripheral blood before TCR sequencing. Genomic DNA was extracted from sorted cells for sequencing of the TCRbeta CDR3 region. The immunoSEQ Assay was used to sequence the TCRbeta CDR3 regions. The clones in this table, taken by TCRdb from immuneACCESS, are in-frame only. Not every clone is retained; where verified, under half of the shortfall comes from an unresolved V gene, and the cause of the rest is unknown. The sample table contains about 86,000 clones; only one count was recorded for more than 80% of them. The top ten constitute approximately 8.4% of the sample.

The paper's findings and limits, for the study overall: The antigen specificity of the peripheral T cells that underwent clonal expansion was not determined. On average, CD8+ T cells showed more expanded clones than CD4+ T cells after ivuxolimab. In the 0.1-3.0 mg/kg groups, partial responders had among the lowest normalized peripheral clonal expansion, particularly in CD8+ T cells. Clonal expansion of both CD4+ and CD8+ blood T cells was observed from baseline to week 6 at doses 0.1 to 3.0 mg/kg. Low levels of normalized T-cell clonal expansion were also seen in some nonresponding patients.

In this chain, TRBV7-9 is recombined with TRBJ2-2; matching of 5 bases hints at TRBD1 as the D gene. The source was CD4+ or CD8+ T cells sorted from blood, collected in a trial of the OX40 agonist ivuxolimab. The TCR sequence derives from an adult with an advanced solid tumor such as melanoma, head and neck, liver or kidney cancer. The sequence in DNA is TGTGCCAGCAGCTTCCAACCAGCCAGGGCCGGGGAGCTGTTTTTT. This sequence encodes CASSFQPARAGELFF.